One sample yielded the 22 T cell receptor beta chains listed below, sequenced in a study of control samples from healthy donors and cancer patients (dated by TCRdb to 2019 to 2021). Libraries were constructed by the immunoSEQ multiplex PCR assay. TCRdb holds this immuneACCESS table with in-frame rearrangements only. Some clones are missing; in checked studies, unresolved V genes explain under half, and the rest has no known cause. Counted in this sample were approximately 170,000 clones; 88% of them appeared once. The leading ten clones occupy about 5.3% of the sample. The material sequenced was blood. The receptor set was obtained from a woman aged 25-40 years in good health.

CDR3 in amino acids: CASSVSFTGNTIYF. CDR3 in DNA: TGTGCCAGTAGTGTCAGCTTTACTGGAAACACCATATATTTT. This chain joins TRBV19 and TRBJ1-3, with D hard to call. Germline V gene lookup returns CDR1 LNHDA and CDR2 SQIVND (reference sequence). The V end was cut by 5 bases, the J end by 2 bases, with 10 bases between. The length of the CDR3 is 14 residues.

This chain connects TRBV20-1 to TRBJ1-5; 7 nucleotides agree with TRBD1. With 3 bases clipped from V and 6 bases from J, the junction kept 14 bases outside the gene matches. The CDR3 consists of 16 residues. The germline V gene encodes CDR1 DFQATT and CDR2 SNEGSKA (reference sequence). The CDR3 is CSASPPTGSAGQPQHF. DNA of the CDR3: TGCAGTGCTAGTCCCCCGACAGGGTCCGCCGGTCAGCCCCAGCATTTT.

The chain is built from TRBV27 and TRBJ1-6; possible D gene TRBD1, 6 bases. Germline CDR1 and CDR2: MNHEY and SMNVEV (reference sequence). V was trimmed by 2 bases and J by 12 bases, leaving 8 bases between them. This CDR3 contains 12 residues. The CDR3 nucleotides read TGTGCCAGCAGTTTACAGGGGAGACCCCTCCACTTT. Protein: CASSLQGRPLHF.

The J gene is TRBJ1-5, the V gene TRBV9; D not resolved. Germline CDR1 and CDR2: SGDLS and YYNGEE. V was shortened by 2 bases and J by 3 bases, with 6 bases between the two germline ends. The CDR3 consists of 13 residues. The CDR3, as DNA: TGTGCCAGCAGCGTCGGTACCAATCAGCCCCAGCATTTT. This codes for CASSVGTNQPQHF.

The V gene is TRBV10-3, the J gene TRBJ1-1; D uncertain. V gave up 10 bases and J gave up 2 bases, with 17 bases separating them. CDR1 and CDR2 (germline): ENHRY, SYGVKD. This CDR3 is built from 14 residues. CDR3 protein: CASVSPEANTEAFF. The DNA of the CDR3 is TGTGCCAGCGTATCCCCGGAAGCCAACACTGAAGCTTTCTTT.

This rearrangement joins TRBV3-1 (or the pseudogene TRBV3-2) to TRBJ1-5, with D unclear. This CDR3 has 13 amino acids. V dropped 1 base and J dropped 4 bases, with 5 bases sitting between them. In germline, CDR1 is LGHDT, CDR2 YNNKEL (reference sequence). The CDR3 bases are TGTGCCAGCAGCCAAGGTAGGAATCAGCCCCAGCATTTT. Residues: CASSQGRNQPQHF.

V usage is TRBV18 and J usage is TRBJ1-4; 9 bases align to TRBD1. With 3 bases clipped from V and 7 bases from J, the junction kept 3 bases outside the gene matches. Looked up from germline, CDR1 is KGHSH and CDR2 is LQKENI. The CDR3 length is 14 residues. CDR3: CASSPGQGGEKLFF. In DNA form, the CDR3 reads TGTGCCAGCTCACCGGGACAGGGTGGTGAAAAACTGTTTTTT.

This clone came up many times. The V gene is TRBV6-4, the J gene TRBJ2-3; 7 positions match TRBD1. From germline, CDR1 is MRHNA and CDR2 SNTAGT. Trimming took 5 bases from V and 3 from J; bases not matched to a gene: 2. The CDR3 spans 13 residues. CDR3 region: CASSQGETDTQYF. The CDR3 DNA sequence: TGTGCCAGCAGTCAGGGGGAGACAGATACGCAGTATTTT.

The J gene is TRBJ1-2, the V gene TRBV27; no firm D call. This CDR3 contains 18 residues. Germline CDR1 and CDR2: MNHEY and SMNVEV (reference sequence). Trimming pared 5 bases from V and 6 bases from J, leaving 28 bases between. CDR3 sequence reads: CASSLHSGTAPVTDGYTF. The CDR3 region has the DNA TGTGCCAGCAGTCTCCACTCAGGCACAGCTCCAGTAACCGATGGCTACACCTTC.

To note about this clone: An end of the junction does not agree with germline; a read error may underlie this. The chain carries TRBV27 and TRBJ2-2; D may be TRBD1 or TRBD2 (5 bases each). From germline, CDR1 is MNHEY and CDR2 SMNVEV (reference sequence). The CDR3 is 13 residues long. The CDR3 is CASTGTNTGELFF. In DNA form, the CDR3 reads TGTGCCAGCACAGGGACGAATACCGGGGAGCTGTTTTTT.

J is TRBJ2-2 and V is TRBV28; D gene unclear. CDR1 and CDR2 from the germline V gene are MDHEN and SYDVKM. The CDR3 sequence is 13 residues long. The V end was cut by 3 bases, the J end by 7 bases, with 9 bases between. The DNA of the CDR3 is TGTGCCAGCAGTTTGCTTAGCCACGGGGAGCTGTTTTTT. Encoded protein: CASSLLSHGELFF.

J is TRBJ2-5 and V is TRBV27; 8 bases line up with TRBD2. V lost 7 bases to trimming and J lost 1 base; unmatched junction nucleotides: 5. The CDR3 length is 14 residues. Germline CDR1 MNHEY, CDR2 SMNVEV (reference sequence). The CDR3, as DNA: TGTGCCAGCAAACCCCGGGGGGGCCAAGAGACCCAGTACTTC. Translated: CASKPRGGQETQYF.

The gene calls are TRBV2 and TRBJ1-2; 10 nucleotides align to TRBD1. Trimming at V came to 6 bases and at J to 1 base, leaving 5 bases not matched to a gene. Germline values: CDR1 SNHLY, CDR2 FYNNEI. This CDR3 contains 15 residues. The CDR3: CASRKDRGRNYGYTF. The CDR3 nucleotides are TGTGCCAGCAGGAAAGACAGGGGGCGTAACTATGGCTACACCTTC.

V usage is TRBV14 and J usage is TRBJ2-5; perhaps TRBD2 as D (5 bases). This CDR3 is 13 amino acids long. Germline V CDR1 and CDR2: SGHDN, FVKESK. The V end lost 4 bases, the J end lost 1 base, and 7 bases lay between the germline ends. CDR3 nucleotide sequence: TGTGCCAGCAGCCCCGGACTCCAAGAGACCCAGTACTTC. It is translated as CASSPGLQETQYF.

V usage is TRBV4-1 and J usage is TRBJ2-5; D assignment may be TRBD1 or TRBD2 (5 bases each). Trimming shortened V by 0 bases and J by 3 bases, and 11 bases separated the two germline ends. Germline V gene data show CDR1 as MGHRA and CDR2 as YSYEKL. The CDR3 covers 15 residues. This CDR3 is CASSQDGGREETQYF. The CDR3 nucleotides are TGCGCCAGCAGCCAAGATGGGGGTCGGGAAGAGACCCAGTACTTC.

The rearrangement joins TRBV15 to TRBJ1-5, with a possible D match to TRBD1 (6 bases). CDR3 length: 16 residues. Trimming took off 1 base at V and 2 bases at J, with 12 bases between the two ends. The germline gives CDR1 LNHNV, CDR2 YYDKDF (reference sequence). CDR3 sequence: CATSRAGVLGNQPQHF. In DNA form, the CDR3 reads TGTGCCACCAGCAGAGCAGGGGTATTGGGCAATCAGCCCCAGCATTTT.

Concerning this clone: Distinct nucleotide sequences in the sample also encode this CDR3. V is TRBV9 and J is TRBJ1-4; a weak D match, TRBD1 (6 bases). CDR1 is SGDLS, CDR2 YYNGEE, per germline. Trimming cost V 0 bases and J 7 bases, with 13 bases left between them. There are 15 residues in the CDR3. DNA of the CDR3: TGTGCCAGCAGCGTAGGAAGTGGGGGCAGTGAAAAACTGTTTTTT. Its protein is CASSVGSGGSEKLFF. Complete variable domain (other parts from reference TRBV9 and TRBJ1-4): DSGVTQTPKHLITATGQRVTLRCSPRSGDLSVYWYQQSLDQGLQFLIQYYNGEERAKGNILERFSAQQFPDLHSELNLSSLELGDSALYFCASSVGSGGSEKLFFGSGTQLSVL.

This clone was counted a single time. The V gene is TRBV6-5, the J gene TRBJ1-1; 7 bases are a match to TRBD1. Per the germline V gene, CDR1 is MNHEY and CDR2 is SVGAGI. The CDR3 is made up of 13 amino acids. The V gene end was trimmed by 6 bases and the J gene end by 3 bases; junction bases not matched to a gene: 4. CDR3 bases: TGTGCCAGCAGAAATACAGGGGACACTGAAGCTTTCTTT. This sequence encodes CASRNTGDTEAFF.

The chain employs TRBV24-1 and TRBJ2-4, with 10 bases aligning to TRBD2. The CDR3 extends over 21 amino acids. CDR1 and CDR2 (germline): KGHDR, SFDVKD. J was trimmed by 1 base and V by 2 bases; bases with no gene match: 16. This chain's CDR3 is CATSDSTAPSGGMAAKNIQYF. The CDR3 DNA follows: TGTGCCACCAGTGATTCCACGGCTCCTAGCGGGGGAATGGCGGCCAAAAACATTCAGTACTTC.

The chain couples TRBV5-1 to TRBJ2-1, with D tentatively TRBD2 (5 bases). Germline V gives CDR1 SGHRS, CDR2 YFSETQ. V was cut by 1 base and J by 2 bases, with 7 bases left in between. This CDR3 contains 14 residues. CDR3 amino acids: CASSLRTPYNEQFF. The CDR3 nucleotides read TGCGCCAGCAGCTTGAGGACTCCCTACAATGAGCAGTTCTTC.

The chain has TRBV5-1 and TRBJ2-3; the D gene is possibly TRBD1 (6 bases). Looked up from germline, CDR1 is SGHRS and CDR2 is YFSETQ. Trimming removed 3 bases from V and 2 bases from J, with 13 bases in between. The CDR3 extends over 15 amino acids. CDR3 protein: CASSSFRGDTDTQYF. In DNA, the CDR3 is TGCGCCAGCAGCTCCTTCAGGGGAGACACAGATACGCAGTATTTT.

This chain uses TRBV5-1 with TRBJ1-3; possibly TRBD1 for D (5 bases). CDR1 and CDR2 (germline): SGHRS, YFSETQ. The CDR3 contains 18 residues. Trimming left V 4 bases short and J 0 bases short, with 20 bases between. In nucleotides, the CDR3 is TGCGCCAGCAGCCCGAACCGAGCTATGAGGGGCTCTGGAAACACCATATATTTT. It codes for CASSPNRAMRGSGNTIYF.